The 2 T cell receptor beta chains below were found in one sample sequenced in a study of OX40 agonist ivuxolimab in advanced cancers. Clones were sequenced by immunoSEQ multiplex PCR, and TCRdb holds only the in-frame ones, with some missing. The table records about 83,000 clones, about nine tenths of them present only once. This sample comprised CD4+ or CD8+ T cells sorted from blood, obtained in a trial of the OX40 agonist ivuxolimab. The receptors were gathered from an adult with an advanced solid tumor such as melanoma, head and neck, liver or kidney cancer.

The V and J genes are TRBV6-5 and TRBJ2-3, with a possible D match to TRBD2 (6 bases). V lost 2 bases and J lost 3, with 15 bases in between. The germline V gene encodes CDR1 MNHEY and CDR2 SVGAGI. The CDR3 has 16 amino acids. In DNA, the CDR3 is TGTGCCAGCAGTTACCGGGTGGTAGCGGCTACAGATACGCAGTATTTT. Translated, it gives CASSYRVVAATDTQYF.

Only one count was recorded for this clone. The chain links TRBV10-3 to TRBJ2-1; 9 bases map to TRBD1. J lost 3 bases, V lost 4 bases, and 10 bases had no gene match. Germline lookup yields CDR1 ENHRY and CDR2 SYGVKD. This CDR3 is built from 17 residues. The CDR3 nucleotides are TGTGCCATCAGTGCAACCCTACCGGGACAGGGCTACAATGAGCAGTTCTTC. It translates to CAISATLPGQGYNEQFF.